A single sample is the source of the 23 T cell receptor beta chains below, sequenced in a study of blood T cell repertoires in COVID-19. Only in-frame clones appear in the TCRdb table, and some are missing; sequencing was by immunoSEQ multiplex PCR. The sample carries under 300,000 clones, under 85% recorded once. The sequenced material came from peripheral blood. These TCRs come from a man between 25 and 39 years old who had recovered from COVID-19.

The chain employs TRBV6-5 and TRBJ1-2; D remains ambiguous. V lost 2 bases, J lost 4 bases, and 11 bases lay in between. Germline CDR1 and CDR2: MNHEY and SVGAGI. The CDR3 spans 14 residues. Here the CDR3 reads CASSYRGRGYGYTF. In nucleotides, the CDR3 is TGTGCCAGCAGTTACCGCGGGAGAGGCTATGGCTACACCTTC.

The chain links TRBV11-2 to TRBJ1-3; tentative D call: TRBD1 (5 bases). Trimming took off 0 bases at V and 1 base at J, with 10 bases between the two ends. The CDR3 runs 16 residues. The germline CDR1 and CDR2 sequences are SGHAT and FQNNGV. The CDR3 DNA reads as TGTGCCAGCAGCTTAGATCACAGGCTATCTGGAAACACCATATATTTT. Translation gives CASSLDHRLSGNTIYF.

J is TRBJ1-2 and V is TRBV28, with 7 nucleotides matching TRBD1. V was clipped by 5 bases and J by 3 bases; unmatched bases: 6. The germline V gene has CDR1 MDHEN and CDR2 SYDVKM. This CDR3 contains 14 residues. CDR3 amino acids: CASSVSGGYYGYTF. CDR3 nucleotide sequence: TGTGCCAGCAGTGTCTCAGGGGGGTACTATGGCTACACCTTC.

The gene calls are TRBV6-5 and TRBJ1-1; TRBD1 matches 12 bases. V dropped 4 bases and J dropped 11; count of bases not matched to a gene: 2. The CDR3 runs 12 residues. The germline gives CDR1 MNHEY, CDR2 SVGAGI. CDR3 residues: CASSWGQGAAFF. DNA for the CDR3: TGTGCCAGCAGTTGGGGACAGGGGGCGGCTTTCTTT.

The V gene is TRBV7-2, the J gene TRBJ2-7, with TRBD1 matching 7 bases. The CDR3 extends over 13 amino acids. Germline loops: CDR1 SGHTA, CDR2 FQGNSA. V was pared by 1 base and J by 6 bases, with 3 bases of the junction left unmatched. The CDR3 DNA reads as TGTGCCAGCAGCTTAGAGACAGGGCGCGAGCAGTACGTC. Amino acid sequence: CASSLETGREQYV.

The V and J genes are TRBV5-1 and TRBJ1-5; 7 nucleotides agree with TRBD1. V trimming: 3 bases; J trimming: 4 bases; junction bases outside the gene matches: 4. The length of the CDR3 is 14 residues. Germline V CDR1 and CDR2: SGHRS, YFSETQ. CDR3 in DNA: TGCGCCAGCAGCTCCGGGACAGATAATCAGCCCCAGCATTTT. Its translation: CASSSGTDNQPQHF.

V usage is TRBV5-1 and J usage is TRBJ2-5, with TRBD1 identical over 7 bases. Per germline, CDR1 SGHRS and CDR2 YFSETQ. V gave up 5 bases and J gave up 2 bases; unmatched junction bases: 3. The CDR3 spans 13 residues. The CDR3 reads CASRRDSQETQYF. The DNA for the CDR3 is TGCGCCAGCAGGAGGGACAGTCAAGAGACCCAGTACTTC.

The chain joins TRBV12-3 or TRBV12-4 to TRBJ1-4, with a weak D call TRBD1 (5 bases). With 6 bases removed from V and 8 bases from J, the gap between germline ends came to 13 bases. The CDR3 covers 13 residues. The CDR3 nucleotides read TGTGCCAGCAGATTAACAGGCGGCGAAAAACTGTTTTTT. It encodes CASRLTGGEKLFF.

The chain's CDR3 is CASSLGGGYEQYF. CDR3 DNA: TGTGCCAGCAGCTTAGGCGGAGGCTACGAGCAGTACTTC. The V call is TRBV7-3, the J call TRBJ2-7, with D perhaps TRBD2 (5 bases). Germline V gene data show CDR1 as SGHTA and CDR2 as FQGTGA. The V end was cut by 2 bases, the J end by 3 bases, with 8 bases between. This CDR3 contains 13 residues. The whole variable domain, remainder taken from reference TRBV7-3 and TRBJ2-7, is GAGVSQTPSNKVTEKGKYVELRCDPISGHTALYWYRQSLGQGPEFLIYFQGTGAADDSGLPNDRFFAVRPEGSVSTLKIQRTERGDSAVYLCASSLGGGYEQYFGPGTRLTVT.

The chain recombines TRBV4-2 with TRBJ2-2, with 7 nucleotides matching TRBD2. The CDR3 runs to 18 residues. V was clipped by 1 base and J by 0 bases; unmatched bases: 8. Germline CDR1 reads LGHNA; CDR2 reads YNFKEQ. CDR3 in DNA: TGTGCCAGCAGCCAAGCCGACGCGGGAGCGGCGAACACCGGGGAGCTGTTTTTT. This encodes CASSQADAGAANTGELFF.

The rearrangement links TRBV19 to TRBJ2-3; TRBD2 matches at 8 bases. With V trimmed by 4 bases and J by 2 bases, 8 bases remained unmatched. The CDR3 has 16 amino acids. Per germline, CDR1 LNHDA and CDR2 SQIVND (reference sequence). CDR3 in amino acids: CASSNFAGGYTDTQYF. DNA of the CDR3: TGTGCCAGTAGTAACTTTGCGGGGGGTTACACAGATACGCAGTATTTT.

The CDR3 here is CATSRDYRNNQPQHF. The CDR3 DNA is TGTGCCACCAGCAGGGATTACAGAAACAATCAGCCCCAGCATTTT. The chain joins TRBV15 to TRBJ1-5; D not resolved. V was cut by 3 bases and J by 3 bases, with 12 bases left in between. Germline CDR1 is LNHNV and CDR2 is YYDKDF (reference sequence). The CDR3 is 15 residues long.

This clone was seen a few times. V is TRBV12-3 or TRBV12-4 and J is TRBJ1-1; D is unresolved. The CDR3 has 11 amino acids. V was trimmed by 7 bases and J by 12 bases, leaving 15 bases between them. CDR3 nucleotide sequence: TGTGCCAGCACTTTGGGCGTTTTGCCTTTCTTT. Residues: CASTLGVLPFF.

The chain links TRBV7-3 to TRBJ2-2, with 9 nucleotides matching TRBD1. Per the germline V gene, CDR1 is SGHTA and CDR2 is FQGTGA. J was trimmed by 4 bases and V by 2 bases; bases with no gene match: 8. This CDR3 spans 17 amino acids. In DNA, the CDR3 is TGTGCCAGCAGCTTATTGGGGACAGGGTATACCACCGGGGAGCTGTTTTTT. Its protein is CASSLLGTGYTTGELFF.

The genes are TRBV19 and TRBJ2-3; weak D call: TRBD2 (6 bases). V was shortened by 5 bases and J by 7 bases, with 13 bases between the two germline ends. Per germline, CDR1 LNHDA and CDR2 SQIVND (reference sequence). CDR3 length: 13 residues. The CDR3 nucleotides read TGTGCCAGTAGTCATGCGGGACCATATACGCAGTATTTT. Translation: CASSHAGPYTQYF.

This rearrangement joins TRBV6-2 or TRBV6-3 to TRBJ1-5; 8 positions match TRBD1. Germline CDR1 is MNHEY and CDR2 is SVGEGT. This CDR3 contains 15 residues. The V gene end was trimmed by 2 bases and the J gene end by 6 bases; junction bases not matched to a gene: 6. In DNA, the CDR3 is TGTGCCAGCAGTTACCAACAGGGGGGTTTTCAGCCCCAGCATTTT. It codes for CASSYQQGGFQPQHF.

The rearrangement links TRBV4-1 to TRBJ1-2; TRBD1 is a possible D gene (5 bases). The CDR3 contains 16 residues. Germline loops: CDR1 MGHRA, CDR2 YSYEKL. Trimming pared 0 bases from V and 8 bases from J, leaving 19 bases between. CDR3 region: CASSQDAVREGLGYTF. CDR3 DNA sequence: TGCGCCAGCAGCCAAGATGCGGTCAGGGAGGGCCTAGGCTACACCTTC.

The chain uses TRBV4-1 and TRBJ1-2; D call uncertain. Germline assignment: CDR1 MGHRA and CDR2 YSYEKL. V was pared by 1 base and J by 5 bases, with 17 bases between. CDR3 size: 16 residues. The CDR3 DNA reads TGCGCCAGCAGCCAAGCATTGCAACAGAGCTCTTATGGCTACACCTTC. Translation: CASSQALQQSSYGYTF.

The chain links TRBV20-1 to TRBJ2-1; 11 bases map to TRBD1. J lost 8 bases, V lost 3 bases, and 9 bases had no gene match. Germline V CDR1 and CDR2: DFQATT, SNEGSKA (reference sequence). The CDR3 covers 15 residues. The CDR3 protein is CSASAVDRGPDEQFF. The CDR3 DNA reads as TGCAGTGCTAGTGCTGTGGACAGGGGGCCAGATGAGCAGTTCTTC.

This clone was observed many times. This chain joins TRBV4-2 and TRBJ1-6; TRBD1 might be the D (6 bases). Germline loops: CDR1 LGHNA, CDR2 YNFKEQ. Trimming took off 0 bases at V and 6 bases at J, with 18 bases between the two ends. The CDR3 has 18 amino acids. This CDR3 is CASSQDVTTGLGNSPLHF. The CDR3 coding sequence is TGTGCCAGCAGCCAAGATGTAACGACAGGCCTGGGTAATTCACCCCTCCACTTT.

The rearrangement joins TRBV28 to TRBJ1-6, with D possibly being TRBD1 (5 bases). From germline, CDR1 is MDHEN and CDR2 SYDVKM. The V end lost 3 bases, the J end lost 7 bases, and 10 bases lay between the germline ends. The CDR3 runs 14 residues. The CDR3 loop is CASSLDIMNSPLHF. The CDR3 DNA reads TGTGCCAGCAGTTTGGACATTATGAATTCACCCCTCCACTTT.

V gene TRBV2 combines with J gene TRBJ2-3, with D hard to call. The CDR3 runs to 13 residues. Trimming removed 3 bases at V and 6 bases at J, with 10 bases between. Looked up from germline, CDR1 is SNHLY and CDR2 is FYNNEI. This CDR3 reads CASSEAPRDTQYF. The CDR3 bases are TGTGCCAGCAGTGAGGCACCTAGGGATACGCAGTATTTT.

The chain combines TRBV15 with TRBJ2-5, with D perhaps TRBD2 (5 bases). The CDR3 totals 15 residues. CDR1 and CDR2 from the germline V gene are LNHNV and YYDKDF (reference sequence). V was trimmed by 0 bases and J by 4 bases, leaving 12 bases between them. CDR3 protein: CATSRETIAGETQYF. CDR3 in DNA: TGTGCCACCAGCAGAGAGACTATCGCCGGAGAGACCCAGTACTTC. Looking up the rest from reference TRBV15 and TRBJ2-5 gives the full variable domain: DAMVIQNPRYQVTQFGKPVTLSCSQTLNHNVMYWYQQKSSQAPKLLFHYYDKDFNNEADTPDNFQSRRPNTSFCFLDIRSPGLGDTAMYLCATSRETIAGETQYFGPGTRLLVL.